The 14 T cell receptor beta chains listed next were all sequenced from one sample in a study of early T cells in non-severe SARS-CoV-2 infection. TCRdb independently ran MiXCR on the 5' RACE reads; one entry per CDR3 protein. Of about 25,000 distinct CDR3 sequences in the sample, 3.5% to 5.5% were seen once. The sample taken for sequencing was whole blood. These receptors all stem from an adult who was a healthcare worker with PCR-confirmed SARS-CoV-2 infection or an uninfected control (not recorded which).

At least ten counts were recorded for this clonotype. This sequence joins TRBV24-1 and TRBJ1-2, with 9 nucleotides matching TRBD1. J lost 8 bases, V lost 5 bases, and 8 bases had no gene match. The germline V gene has CDR1 KGHDR and CDR2 SFDVKD. The CDR3 is 14 residues long. The CDR3 sequence: CATSAADRGTGYTF. The CDR3 DNA reads TGTGCCACCAGTGCGGCCGACAGGGGGACAGGCTACACCTTC.

Ten or more counts support this clonotype. The rearrangement joins TRBV5-1 to TRBJ1-2; D unresolved. This CDR3 contains 13 residues. The V gene lost 0 bases and the J gene lost 8 bases, with 11 bases spanning the gap. In germline, CDR1 is SGHRS, CDR2 YFSETQ. CDR3: CASSLEEGGGYTF. The DNA of the CDR3 is TGCGCCAGCAGCTTGGAAGAGGGAGGCGGCTACACCTTC.

The V call is TRBV7-6, the J call TRBJ2-3, with 7 bases identical to TRBD1. The V and J ends lost 1 base and 1 base, in that order; junction bases with no gene match: 2. Germline CDR1 reads SGHVS; CDR2 reads FNYEAQ. CDR3 size: 15 residues. As DNA, the CDR3 is TGTGCCAGCAGCTTAGAGGGACAGCGCACAGATACGCAGTATTTT. The encoded protein is CASSLEGQRTDTQYF.

There are many counts of this clonotype. Here the CDR3 reads CASSGTAVEGEKLFF. CDR3 DNA sequence: TGTGCCAGCAGTGGGACCGCCGTAGAGGGCGAAAAACTGTTTTTT. This rearrangement joins TRBV28 to TRBJ1-4, with D possibly TRBD1 on 5 matching bases. The CDR3 length is 15 residues. Trimming shortened V by 5 bases and J by 8 bases, and 18 bases separated the two germline ends. Germline V gene sequence: CDR1 MDHEN, CDR2 SYDVKM.

This clonotype was observed at least ten times. V is TRBV19 and J is TRBJ2-3; 9 nucleotides agree with TRBD1. The CDR3 consists of 17 residues. Germline V gene data show CDR1 as LNHDA and CDR2 as SQIVND (reference sequence). V trimming: 1 base; J trimming: 0 bases; junction bases outside the gene matches: 5. The CDR3 spells CASSIGSGTGSTDTQYF. The DNA for the CDR3 is TGTGCCAGTAGTATAGGATCCGGGACAGGGAGCACAGATACGCAGTATTTT.

The table lists this clonotype with many counts. The rearrangement joins TRBV28 to TRBJ2-1; 7 bases agree with TRBD1. The V segment lost 2 bases and the J segment 0 bases; nucleotides outside the gene matches: 10. The germline V gene has CDR1 MDHEN and CDR2 SYDVKM. The CDR3 contains 18 residues. The CDR3 DNA reads as TGTGCCAGCAGTTTACGGTACAGGGGTCAGAGCTCCTACAATGAGCAGTTCTTC. It specifies CASSLRYRGQSSYNEQFF.

This chain uses TRBV6-6 with TRBJ2-7; D tentatively fits TRBD1 or TRBD2 (5 bases each). Trimming shortened V by 7 bases and J by 7 bases, and 20 bases separated the two germline ends. Germline V gene data show CDR1 as MNHNY and CDR2 as SVGAGI (reference sequence). The CDR3 covers 14 residues. In DNA form, the CDR3 reads TGTGCCAGCACCCCCGGGACCCGGGCTGGGGAGCAGTACTTC. Translated: CASTPGTRAGEQYF.

This clonotype was picked up many times. The chain links TRBV11-1 to TRBJ2-1; the D is unclear. The CDR3 contains 13 residues. The germline gives CDR1 SGHAT, CDR2 FQDESV (reference sequence). The V gene lost 1 base and the J gene lost 3 bases, with 4 bases spanning the gap. CDR3 sequence reads: CASSLVSYNEQFF. The CDR3 nucleotides are TGTGCCAGCAGCTTAGTTAGCTACAATGAGCAGTTCTTC.

V and J are TRBV29-1 and TRBJ2-5; TRBD1 matches at 8 bases. Germline V gene lookup returns CDR1 SQVTM and CDR2 ANQGSEA. This CDR3 is 12 amino acids long. Trimming took 5 bases from V and 2 from J; bases not matched to a gene: 1. CDR3 DNA sequence: TGCAGCGTTCGGACAGGGCAAGAGACCCAGTACTTC. Its protein is CSVRTGQETQYF. The complete variable domain, with remaining parts taken from reference TRBV29-1 and TRBJ2-5, reads SAVISQKPSRDICQRGTSLTIQCQVDSQVTMMFWYRQQPGQSLTLIATANQGSEATYESGFVIDKFPISRPNLTFSTLTVSNMSPEDSSIYLCSVRTGQETQYFGPGTRLLVL.

This clonotype showed up just a few times. The chain is built from TRBV21-1 and TRBJ2-7; the D call in the table, TRBD1, was not verified against the DNA. TRBV21-1 is a known pseudogene. This CDR3 is built from 19 residues. The CDR3 bases are TGTGCCAGCAGCAAAGCGCCCTACCACTCGCCCTTTTCCCCCTACGAGCAGTACTTC. This sequence encodes CASSKAPYHSPFSPYEQYF.

This clonotype was observed at least ten times. CDR3 sequence (DNA): TGTGCCACCAGTGATTCCAATCAGCCCCAGCATTTT. Encoded protein: CATSDSNQPQHF. This chain connects TRBV24-1 to TRBJ1-5; unclear D gene. Germline-derived CDR1 and CDR2 are KGHDR and SFDVKD. Trimming took off 2 bases at V and 3 bases at J, with 1 base between the two ends. CDR3 length: 12 amino acids.

This clonotype was observed a few times. This chain links TRBV28 with TRBJ2-3; TRBD2 matches at 9 bases. CDR1 and CDR2 from the germline V gene are MDHEN and SYDVKM. The CDR3 is made up of 16 amino acids. The trim removed 5 bases at V and 4 bases at J, leaving 10 bases unmatched. For the CDR3, the DNA is TGTGCCAGCAGTACCCTAGCGGGAAAGAGCCCAGATACGCAGTATTTT. It translates to CASSTLAGKSPDTQYF.

The table lists this clonotype with many counts. V and J are TRBV7-8 and TRBJ2-3, with D unclear. The CDR3 spans 15 residues. Germline loops: CDR1 SGHVS, CDR2 FQNEAQ. Trimming removed 1 base from V and 2 bases from J, with 10 bases in between. Written as DNA, the CDR3 is TGTGCCAGCAGCTTAGTACCAACCTTCACAGATACGCAGTATTTT. This translates into CASSLVPTFTDTQYF.

This clonotype was seen many times. V and J are TRBV5-4 and TRBJ1-1, with a possible D match to TRBD1 (5 bases). The CDR3 totals 16 residues. V lost 1 base and J lost 2, with 15 bases in between. The V gene's germline CDR1 is SGHNT and CDR2 YYREEE (reference sequence). Here the CDR3 reads CASSLPSRDGNTEAFF. In DNA, the CDR3 is TGTGCCAGCAGCTTGCCTAGCCGGGACGGCAACACTGAAGCTTTCTTT.